This TCR beta chain was recorded in a study of early T cells in non-severe SARS-CoV-2 infection. As for the study in general: Investigators sequenced bulk RNA drawn from unsorted whole blood, and chains remained unpaired.

Findings of the study overall: Reliance on VDJdb matching favored anti-spike CD8 responses; private and CD4 specificities were missed.

This clonotype appeared a few times. Its cognate antigen is unknown. This CDR3 is built from 12 residues. The V end lost 6 bases, the J end lost 1 base, and 6 bases lay between the germline ends. The germline CDR1 and CDR2 sequences are MGHDK and SYGVNS. Separate cDNA molecules each had unique molecular identifiers attached to them. TCRdb re-analysed the 5' RACE reads in MiXCR, keeping a single row per CDR3 protein. The repertoire has 80,000 to 95,000 distinct CDR3 sequences, 12% to 15% of them found once; the top ten carry approximately 1.3%. The sample consisted of whole blood. This TCR was sampled from an adult who was a healthcare worker with PCR-confirmed SARS-CoV-2 infection or an uninfected control (not recorded which). This chain links TRBV25-1 with TRBJ1-1; D ambiguous. CDR3 amino acids: CASRYTNTEAFF. The CDR3 bases are TGTGCCAGCAGGTACACGAACACTGAAGCTTTCTTT.